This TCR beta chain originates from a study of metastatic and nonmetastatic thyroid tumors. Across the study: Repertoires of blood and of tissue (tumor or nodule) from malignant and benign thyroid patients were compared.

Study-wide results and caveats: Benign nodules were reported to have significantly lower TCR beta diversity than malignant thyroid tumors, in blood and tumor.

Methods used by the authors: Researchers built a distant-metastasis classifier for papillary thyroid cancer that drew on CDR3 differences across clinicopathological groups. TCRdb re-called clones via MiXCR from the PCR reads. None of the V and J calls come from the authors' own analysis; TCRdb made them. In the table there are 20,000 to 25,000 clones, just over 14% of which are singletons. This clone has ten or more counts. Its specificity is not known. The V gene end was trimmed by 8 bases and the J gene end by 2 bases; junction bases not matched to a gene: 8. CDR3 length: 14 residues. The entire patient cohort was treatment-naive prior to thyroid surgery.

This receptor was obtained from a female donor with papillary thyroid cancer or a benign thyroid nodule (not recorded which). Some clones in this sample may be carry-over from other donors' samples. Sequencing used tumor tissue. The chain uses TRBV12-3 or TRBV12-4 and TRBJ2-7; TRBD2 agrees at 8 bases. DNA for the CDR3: TGTGCCAGCGCCCCGGGACTAGATACCTACGAGCAGTACTTC. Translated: CASAPGLDTYEQYF.